These 21 T cell receptor beta chains originate from one sample sequenced in a study of post-analysis software for immune sequencing data. Study results and caveats: About five TRBV segments occurring more often in patients than controls included TRBV5-6, TRBV5-1 and TRBV20-1.

Unique molecular identifiers were built into the TCR beta cDNA libraries. One entry per CDR3 protein, called by TCRdb with MiXCR from the PCR reads. The table records more than 500,000 distinct CDR3 sequences, less than 40% of them present only once. No antigen is known for these receptors. Sample: blood. Receptors were obtained from a girl aged 2 to 17 with multiple sclerosis.

There are a few counts of this clonotype. This rearrangement joins TRBV5-1 to TRBJ2-5, with a tentative D call TRBD2 (6 bases). Germline lookup yields CDR1 SGHRS and CDR2 YFSETQ. The CDR3 loop spans 17 amino acids. Trimming stripped 5 bases from V and 2 bases from J, with 22 bases between. This chain's CDR3 is CASRLNPQRAPQETQYF. CDR3 sequence (DNA): TGCGCCAGCAGGTTGAACCCCCAGCGGGCACCACAAGAGACCCAGTACTTC.

With respect to this clonotype: Given a much more abundant clone one base away, this may be a read error. V is TRBV10-1 and J is TRBJ2-6; D unclear. This CDR3 has 15 residues. Germline assignment: CDR1 WNHNN and CDR2 SYGVQD (reference sequence). In DNA form, the CDR3 reads TGCGCCAGCAGTGACCGGAACTCTGGGACCAACGTCCTGACTTTC. This encodes CASSDRNSGTNVLTF.

The chain uses TRBV6-5 and TRBJ2-5; 7 bases match TRBD1. CDR3 length: 12 residues. Trimming took 7 bases from V and 5 from J; bases not matched to a gene: 4. CDR1 is MNHEY, CDR2 SVGAGI, per germline. CDR3 sequence: CASIDRAETQYF. As DNA, the CDR3 is TGTGCCAGCATTGACAGGGCGGAGACCCAGTACTTC.

Concerning this clonotype itself: The junction shows a germline mismatch at one end, possibly a read error. The rearrangement uses TRBV20-1 and TRBJ2-2, with 7 bases that match TRBD2. This CDR3 is built from 14 residues. The germline CDR1 and CDR2 sequences are DFQATT and SNEGSKA (reference sequence). CDR3 protein: CSASPGGNTGERFF. CDR3 nucleotide sequence: TGCAGTGCTAGTCCCGGGGGGAACACCGGGGAGCGGTTTTTT.

This clonotype was counted only a few times. The V and J genes are TRBV5-1 and TRBJ1-2, with 9 positions matching TRBD1. Germline lookup yields CDR1 SGHRS and CDR2 YFSETQ. The CDR3 contains 15 residues. V shed 4 bases, J shed 4 bases, and the junction held 8 bases outside the gene matches. The CDR3 region has the DNA TGCGCCAGCAGCCGATCGGGACAGGGTCCCTATGGCTACACCTTC. This gives the protein CASSRSGQGPYGYTF.

The V gene is TRBV3-1, the J gene TRBJ2-3; D unresolved. CDR3 size: 13 residues. CDR1 and CDR2 from the germline V gene are LGHDT and YNNKEL (reference sequence). The V end lost 8 bases, the J end lost 2 bases, and 11 bases lay between the germline ends. CDR3 DNA sequence: TGTGCCAGCGGCGTTGGAACCACAGATACGCAGTATTTT. It encodes CASGVGTTDTQYF.

This clonotype has a handful of counts. The chain links TRBV20-1 to TRBJ2-1; TRBD2 agrees at 10 bases. The CDR3 is 15 residues long. The germline gives CDR1 DFQATT, CDR2 SNEGSKA (reference sequence). The V and J ends lost 5 bases and 4 bases, in that order; junction bases with no gene match: 8. In DNA form, the CDR3 reads TGCAGTGCTCAATGGACTAGCGGACTATACAATGAGCAGTTCTTC. It is translated as CSAQWTSGLYNEQFF.

The V call is TRBV7-2, the J call TRBJ1-4, with D possibly being TRBD1 (5 bases). Trimming cost V 5 bases and J 3 bases, with 10 bases left between them. The CDR3 has 14 amino acids. From germline, CDR1 is SGHTA and CDR2 FQGNSA. This chain's CDR3 is CASSVRGSNEKLFF. CDR3 bases: TGTGCCAGCAGCGTAAGGGGTTCTAATGAAAAACTGTTTTTT.

Comment on this clonotype: One end of the junction is discordant with germline, which a read error may explain. This chain connects TRBV5-1 to TRBJ2-6, with D possibly being TRBD1 or TRBD2 (5 bases each). CDR3 size: 15 residues. The germline V gene has CDR1 SGHRS and CDR2 YFSETQ. The CDR3 protein is CASAAQGAGANVRTF. The CDR3, as DNA: TGCGCCAGCGCAGCCCAGGGAGCTGGGGCCAACGTCCGGACTTTC. The full variable domain, completed using reference TRBV5-1 and TRBJ2-6, is KAGVTQTPRYLIKTRGQQVTLSCSPISGHRSVSWYQQTPGQGLQFLFEYFSETQRNKGNFPGRFSGRQFSNSRSEMNVSTLELGDSALYLCASAAQGAGANVRTFGAGSRLTVL.

The chain recombines TRBV28 with TRBJ1-2; 9 bases are a match to TRBD1. V lost 3 bases, J lost 7 bases, and 9 bases stayed unmatched. Germline CDR1 and CDR2: MDHEN and SYDVKM. This CDR3 has 15 residues. The DNA of the CDR3 is TGTGCCAGCAGTTTCCAGGGACAGGGCCCTCCTGGCTACACCTTC. Translation gives CASSFQGQGPPGYTF.

There are a few counts of this clonotype. The chain carries TRBV4-2 and TRBJ2-5, with a tentative D call TRBD2 (6 bases). V lost 0 bases and J 11 bases, leaving 13 bases between the germline ends. Germline-derived CDR1 and CDR2 are LGHNA and YNFKEQ. The CDR3 has 13 amino acids. The DNA for the CDR3 is TGTGCCAGCAGCCAAGATGGAGGGCTGGGGCAGTACTTC. It specifies CASSQDGGLGQYF.

A few counts support this clonotype. The CDR3 DNA is TGTGCCAGCAGCTTAGCAATACCCTCAGGCGGATCCCAAGAGACCCAGTACTTC. Protein product: CASSLAIPSGGSQETQYF. This chain uses TRBV11-2 with TRBJ2-5, with D unresolved. The CDR3 has 18 amino acids. V lost 1 base and J lost 1, with 19 bases in between. Per germline, CDR1 SGHAT and CDR2 FQNNGV.

This clonotype has only a few counts. The gene calls are TRBV3-1 and TRBJ2-3, with 9 nucleotides matching TRBD2. V was pared by 0 bases and J by 2 bases, with 9 bases of the junction left unmatched. The CDR3 extends over 18 amino acids. Germline V gene data show CDR1 as LGHDT and CDR2 as YNNKEL (reference sequence). CDR3 sequence: CASSQDRASGANTDTQYF. In nucleotides, the CDR3 is TGTGCCAGCAGCCAAGATAGAGCTAGCGGGGCGAACACAGATACGCAGTATTTT.

The V and J genes are TRBV12-3 or TRBV12-4 and TRBJ2-5; maybe TRBD2 (5 bases). The CDR3 sequence is 11 residues long. V was clipped by 10 bases and J by 5 bases, with 11 bases between them. The CDR3 region is CATTRGETQYF. The DNA of the CDR3 is TGTGCCACCACGAGAGGGGAGACCCAGTACTTC.

Only a few counts were recorded for this clonotype. The chain recombines TRBV27 with TRBJ2-1; D not resolved. CDR1 and CDR2 (germline): MNHEY, SMNVEV (reference sequence). Deletions cut 0 bases from V and 4 bases from J, with 7 bases between. The CDR3 has 14 amino acids. The CDR3 sequence is CASSLSSPYNEQFF. DNA for the CDR3: TGTGCCAGCAGTTTATCGTCACCTTACAATGAGCAGTTCTTC.

The chain links TRBV4-1 to TRBJ2-5; a possible D gene is TRBD1 (5 bases). The length of the CDR3 is 14 residues. Between the trimmed V and J ends, which lost 2 bases and 0 bases, there was a span of 7 bases. CDR1 and CDR2 from the germline V gene are MGHRA and YSYEKL. The CDR3 DNA reads TGCGCCAGCAGCCAACAGGGCTACCAAGAGACCCAGTACTTC. It yields the protein CASSQQGYQETQYF.

The CDR3 DNA reads TGTGCCAGCAGGTCCCGGACTAGCGGATACAATGAGCAGTTCTTC. Translation gives CASRSRTSGYNEQFF. The genes are TRBV12-3 or TRBV12-4 and TRBJ2-1; TRBD2 agrees at 10 bases. Trimming took 6 bases from V and 4 from J; bases not matched to a gene: 6. The CDR3 totals 15 residues.

The chain has TRBV13 and TRBJ2-3, with a possible D match to TRBD2 (5 bases). Trimming pared 5 bases from V and 3 bases from J, leaving 12 bases between. The CDR3 extends over 14 amino acids. The germline gives CDR1 PRHDT, CDR2 FYEKMQ (reference sequence). CDR3 residues: CASSMRTPTDTQYF. The CDR3 region has the DNA TGTGCCAGCAGCATGAGGACTCCTACAGATACGCAGTATTTT.

Remarks on this clonotype: Germline is not matched at one junction end, which may reflect a read error. V is TRBV4-2 and J is TRBJ2-7; unclear D gene. Judging by the DNA end, TRBJ2-5 fits better; the J call may be wrong. Germline V CDR1 and CDR2: LGHNA, YNFKEQ. This CDR3 spans 14 amino acids. CDR3 residues: CTSSQVSTGETQYF. CDR3 nucleotides: TGTACCAGCAGCCAAGTGTCGACGGGAGAGACCCAGTACTTC.

The sample holds a few counts of this clonotype. The rearrangement uses TRBV7-2 and TRBJ2-1; 7 bases are shared with TRBD1. Germline-derived CDR1 and CDR2 are SGHTA and FQGNSA. Trimming removed 5 bases from V and 4 bases from J; junction bases left unmatched: 8. The CDR3 is made up of 15 amino acids. The DNA for the CDR3 is TGTGCCAGCAGCCCAGAACGACAGGGATACAATGAGCAGTTCTTC. The encoded protein is CASSPERQGYNEQFF.

This rearrangement joins TRBV15 to TRBJ2-1; 10 bases are a match to TRBD1. Germline V gives CDR1 LNHNV, CDR2 YYDKDF (reference sequence). V was clipped by 6 bases and J by 6 bases; unmatched bases: 8. The CDR3 length is 15 residues. The CDR3 DNA reads as TGTGCCACCAGGGAGGGGGGGACAGGGGCCAATGAGCAGTTCTTC. Translated: CATREGGTGANEQFF.